The rows below give T cell receptor beta chains drawn from one sample of a study of cytomegalovirus exposure and HLA in healthy donors. Clones were sequenced by immunoSEQ multiplex PCR, and TCRdb holds only the in-frame ones, with some missing. The sample lists around 150,000 clones; 82% were seen once. The sample taken for sequencing was PBMCs. Source of these receptors: a woman in her forties or fifties in good health and CMV-seropositive. The CDR3 runs from the conserved cysteine through the conserved F or W. Clone size is given for some rows only: seen once, a few or many times, or a class if the clone is expanded.

CDR3 protein: CASSNRRSTEAFF; J gene: TRBJ1-1; clone size: NA; V gene: TRBV21-1
CDR3 protein: CAWSGQGPFFNYGYTF; J gene: TRBJ1-2; clone size: NA; V gene: TRBV30
CDR3 protein: CASSLTDFGGNEQFF; J gene: TRBJ2-1; clone size: NA; V gene: TRBV5-1
CDR3 protein: CAISDSGGASLNTIYF; J gene: TRBJ1-3; clone size: NA; V gene: TRBV10-3
CDR3 protein: CASSLSVQGTDIQYF; J gene: TRBJ2-4; clone size: NA; V gene: TRBV27
CDR3 protein: CASSEGRGLDTGELFF; J gene: TRBJ2-2; clone size: NA; V gene: TRBV6-1
CDR3 protein: CASKRDGNYGYTF; J gene: TRBJ1-2; clone size: NA; V gene: TRBV27
CDR3 protein: CASSRGQGNYGYTF; J gene: TRBJ1-2; clone size: NA; V gene: TRBV9
CDR3 protein: CASSYRGGETQYF; J gene: TRBJ2-5; clone size: NA; V gene: TRBV6-9
CDR3 protein: CASSFEWSNTEAFF; J gene: TRBJ1-1; clone size: NA; V gene: TRBV6-1
CDR3 protein: CASRGQGMNTEAFF; J gene: TRBJ1-1; clone size: NA; V gene: TRBV2
CDR3 protein: CAWNEWRTEAFF; J gene: TRBJ1-1; clone size: NA; V gene: TRBV30
CDR3 protein: CASSLGASGAYEQYF; J gene: NA; clone size: NA; V gene: TRBV5-1
CDR3 protein: CASSSLRGIGGFTDTQYF; J gene: TRBJ2-3; clone size: NA; V gene: TRBV11-1
CDR3 protein: CASSYQGGGETQYF; J gene: TRBJ2-5; clone size: NA; V gene: TRBV7-2
CDR3 protein: CASSGLAGGYEQYF; J gene: TRBJ2-7; clone size: NA; V gene: TRBV2
CDR3 protein: CASSELAGKAFF; J gene: TRBJ1-1; clone size: NA; V gene: TRBV6-1
CDR3 protein: CASSKEKALGSSYEQYF; J gene: TRBJ2-7; clone size: once; V gene: TRBV21-1
CDR3 protein: CASSLRLAGGLEQYF; J gene: TRBJ2-7; clone size: NA; V gene: TRBV4-1
CDR3 protein: CASSPGTGSYNEQFF; J gene: TRBJ2-1; clone size: NA; V gene: TRBV11-2
CDR3 protein: CASSPNHLTGYGNTIYF; J gene: TRBJ1-3; clone size: once; V gene: TRBV4-3
CDR3 protein: CASSLGQTTEAFF; J gene: TRBJ1-1; clone size: NA; V gene: TRBV5-1
CDR3 protein: CASAPKEGRDEQFF; J gene: TRBJ2-1; clone size: NA; V gene: TRBV27
CDR3 protein: CSVSRGQENTEAFF; J gene: TRBJ1-1; clone size: NA; V gene: TRBV29-1
CDR3 protein: CASSLEGDGLGELFF; J gene: TRBJ2-2; clone size: NA; V gene: TRBV5-1
CDR3 protein: CASGVGQGAVDEQYF; J gene: TRBJ2-7; clone size: NA; V gene: TRBV21-1
CDR3 protein: CASRLPRGVRSHTYEQYF; J gene: TRBJ2-7; clone size: NA; V gene: TRBV12-2
CDR3 protein: CASSSDRENEKLFF; J gene: TRBJ1-4; clone size: NA; V gene: TRBV5-4
CDR3 protein: CAISESRTGNYGYTF; J gene: TRBJ1-2; clone size: NA; V gene: TRBV10-3
CDR3 protein: CASNTRGIQETQYF; J gene: TRBJ2-5; clone size: NA; V gene: TRBV19
CDR3 protein: CASTGTGAYEQYF; J gene: TRBJ2-7; clone size: NA; V gene: TRBV6-1
CDR3 protein: CASQKGGAYEQYF; J gene: TRBJ2-7; clone size: NA; V gene: TRBV27
CDR3 protein: CASSHRQLNTEAFF; J gene: TRBJ1-1; clone size: NA; V gene: TRBV19
CDR3 protein: CASDRGGGNTIYF; J gene: TRBJ1-3; clone size: NA; V gene: TRBV11-2
CDR3 protein: CASSTLMGLGPNEQFF; J gene: TRBJ2-1; clone size: NA; V gene: TRBV25-1
CDR3 protein: CASSLETSRNTQYF; J gene: TRBJ2-3; clone size: once; V gene: TRBV11-2
CDR3 protein: CASSYSRVRTEAFF; J gene: TRBJ1-1; clone size: NA; V gene: TRBV6-5
CDR3 protein: CANMDRAGANVLTF; J gene: TRBJ2-6; clone size: NA; V gene: TRBV5-1
CDR3 protein: CASIAGGNNEQFF; J gene: TRBJ2-1; clone size: NA; V gene: TRBV28
CDR3 protein: CASSIRTGREYEQYF; J gene: TRBJ2-7; clone size: NA; V gene: TRBV7-9
CDR3 protein: CASSPSQASSYNEQFF; J gene: TRBJ2-1; clone size: once; V gene: TRBV5-8
CDR3 protein: CASRDSANTEAFF; J gene: TRBJ1-1; clone size: once; V gene: TRBV27
CDR3 protein: CASSPTGTSVSTDTQYF; J gene: TRBJ2-3; clone size: NA; V gene: TRBV7-9
CDR3 protein: CAWSVQGYRNTEAFF; J gene: TRBJ1-1; clone size: NA; V gene: TRBV30
CDR3 protein: CASSPHYSGESTDTQYF; J gene: TRBJ2-3; clone size: few; V gene: TRBV7-9
CDR3 protein: CSSSLNLQGTEGYTF; J gene: TRBJ1-2; clone size: NA; V gene: TRBV7-9
CDR3 protein: CASSLLGTASEAFF; J gene: TRBJ1-1; clone size: once; V gene: TRBV7-9
CDR3 protein: CASSSYRGTEAFF; J gene: TRBJ1-1; clone size: NA; V gene: TRBV11-3
CDR3 protein: CASSQVAVEAFF; J gene: TRBJ1-1; clone size: once; V gene: TRBV2
CDR3 protein: CASSFNGLAGVVGTDTQYF; J gene: TRBJ2-3; clone size: NA; V gene: TRBV5-4
CDR3 protein: CASSPRMATNEKLFF; J gene: TRBJ1-4; clone size: NA; V gene: TRBV9
CDR3 protein: CASSLAWESPLHF; J gene: TRBJ1-6; clone size: once; V gene: TRBV5-5
CDR3 protein: CATSRDLVEQQFF; J gene: TRBJ2-1; clone size: few; V gene: TRBV15
CDR3 protein: CASSFPTGGPSYEQYF; J gene: TRBJ2-7; clone size: NA; V gene: TRBV28
CDR3 protein: CASTDRSNSPLHF; J gene: TRBJ1-6; clone size: few; V gene: TRBV19
CDR3 protein: CASSVVRAANTDTQYF; J gene: TRBJ2-3; clone size: once; V gene: TRBV9
CDR3 protein: CASSVGNPRGWNEQFF; J gene: TRBJ2-1; clone size: NA; V gene: TRBV9